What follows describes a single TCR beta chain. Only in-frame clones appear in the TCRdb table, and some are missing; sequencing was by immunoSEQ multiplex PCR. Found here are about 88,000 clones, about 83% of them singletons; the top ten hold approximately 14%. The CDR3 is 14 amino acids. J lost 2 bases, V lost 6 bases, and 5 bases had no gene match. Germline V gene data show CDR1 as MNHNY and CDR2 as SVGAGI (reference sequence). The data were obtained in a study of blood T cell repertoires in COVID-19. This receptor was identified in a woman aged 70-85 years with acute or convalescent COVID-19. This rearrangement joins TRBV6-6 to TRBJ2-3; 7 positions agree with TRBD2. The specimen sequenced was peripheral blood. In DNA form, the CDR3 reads TGTGCCAGCAGCCGCGGGAGTCTCACAGATACGCAGTATTTT. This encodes CASSRGSLTDTQYF.